These T cell receptor beta chains were read from a single sample in a study of identical twins. TCRdb recomputed calls from the 5' RACE reads with MiXCR, one row per CDR3 protein. The sample consists of 1.5 million to 2 million distinct CDR3 sequences, about 31% of them appearing once. The sample taken for sequencing was cord blood. These receptors came from a newborn girl in good health. Each CDR3 is given with its conserved first and last residue. Each record gives: clone size, J gene, V gene, D gene, CDR3 DNA, CDR3 protein. The D gene is left open where the match is weak. The size field is filled for only some rows; it gives once, few, many or a size class.

- TRBJ2-1 TRBV4-2 TRBD2 TGTGCCAGCAGCCAAGGGGTTTCCGGGAGGGGCAATGAGCAGTTCTTC CASSQGVSGRGNEQFF
- TRBJ2-1 TRBV5-4 TRBD1 TGTGCCAGCAGCTTGGATCCAGGGGGTGTCCACAATGAGCAGTTCTTC CASSLDPGGVHNEQFF
few TRBJ2-7 TRBV5-1 - TGCGCCAGCAGCTTCCCGGACAGAAGTTACGAGCAGTACTTC CASSFPDRSYEQYF
many TRBJ2-3 TRBV12-3/TRBV12-4 - TGTGCCAGCACCCGGGACACCACAGATACGCAGTATTTT CASTRDTTDTQYF
few TRBJ2-7 TRBV28 TRBD2 TGTGCCAGCAGTTTCGGGCGGGAGAGTTGGTACGAGCAGTACTTC CASSFGRESWYEQYF
once TRBJ2-1 TRBV4-3 TRBD1 TGCGCCAGCAGCGAAGGCAGGGGGCAGGGCTATGAGCAGTTCTTC CASSEGRGQGYEQFF
few TRBJ2-3 TRBV19 - TGTGCCACCCCCCGGGAAGATACGCAGTATTTT CATPREDTQYF
few TRBJ2-5 TRBV20-1 TRBD2 TGCAGTGCTAGACTCCCGGGGCGGGAGGCAGAGACCCAGTACTTC CSARLPGREAETQYF
- TRBJ2-1 TRBV9 - TGTGCCAGCAGCGTAGGTGTGGGGGGAAACAATGAGCAGTTCTTC CASSVGVGGNNEQFF
few TRBJ1-2 TRBV28 - TGTGCCAGCAGTTTCAGCCCCCTTGGGGATAACTATGGCTACACCTTC CASSFSPLGDNYGYTF
- TRBJ2-3 TRBV11-1 - TGTGCCAGTGGTGAAGGGACAGATACGCAGTATTTT CASGEGTDTQYF
- TRBJ2-1 TRBV7-8 - TGTGCCAGCAGCGTACTTAGCGCAGACAATGAGCAGTTCTTC CASSVLSADNEQFF
- TRBJ1-2 TRBV5-6 - TGTGCCACCAAGAGGGGCGACGGGGGCTATGGCTACACCTTC CATKRGDGGYGYTF